This TCR beta chain was captured in a study of T-cell reconstitution after alpha-beta-depleted transplantation in children. Study conclusions and caveats: Several hundred expanded graft clones reportedly supplied alpha-beta T cells about two months after transplant. Where some patients showed high TCRbeta diversity at day 60, it came from recipient T cells and thymic progenitors that had survived. Hyperexpanded clones declined; after one year, newly produced T cells mostly supplied diversity.

Unique molecular identifiers were used to barcode this TCRbeta library. TCRdb recomputed calls from the PCR reads with MiXCR, one row per CDR3 protein. The sample includes 95,000 to 150,000 distinct CDR3 sequences, about 21% of them seen just once. V was trimmed by 0 bases and J by 0 bases, leaving 8 bases between them. The V gene's germline CDR1 is SGHRS and CDR2 YFSETQ. CDR3 length: 15 amino acids. A remark on this clonotype: The target antigen is unknown.

The TCR originated in a male patient aged 2 to 10 who had a stem cell transplant for chronic granulomatous disease, so the T cells may come from the graft donor. Sequencing was performed on PBMCs, mostly from graft donor cells, taken 180 days after TCRalphabeta/CD19-depleted stem cell transplant. The genes are TRBV5-1 and TRBJ2-3, with D unresolved. The CDR3 loop is CASSLDLGSTDTQYF. For the CDR3, the DNA is TGCGCCAGCAGCTTGGATCTGGGGAGCACAGATACGCAGTATTTT.